One and the same sample provided the 20 T cell receptor beta chains below, sequenced in a study of siplizumab effects on memory and regulatory T cells. This table comes from immunoSEQ multiplex PCR, and its TCRdb copy is limited to in-frame clones, with some not included. The data show about 60,000 clones, less than 90% seen once. Specimen: memory CD4+ T cells sorted from blood. All receptors derive from a human donor in good health.

The chain joins TRBV7-2 to TRBJ2-2; 7 bases line up with TRBD2. Per germline, CDR1 SGHTA and CDR2 FQGNSA. This CDR3 comprises 13 residues. J gave up 15 bases and V 0 bases, and 7 bases lay outside the gene matches. The CDR3 here is CASSLARRGWMFF. In nucleotides, the CDR3 is TGTGCCAGCAGCTTAGCGCGGCGGGGGTGGATGTTTTTT.

About this clone itself: One junction end disagrees with the germline gene, perhaps due to a read error. This chain joins TRBV7-7 and TRBJ2-1; D uncertain. CDR3 length: 15 amino acids. Per the germline V gene, CDR1 is SSHAT and CDR2 is FNYEAQ (reference sequence). For the CDR3, the DNA is TGTGCTAGCAGCTTAGGGCTAAGCTCCTACAATGAGCAGTTCTTC. Residues: CASSLGLSSYNEQFF.

The chain couples TRBV27 to TRBJ2-1; D not certain. This CDR3 is built from 13 residues. Germline-derived CDR1 and CDR2 are MNHEY and SMNVEV (reference sequence). Trimming cost V 7 bases and J 6 bases, with 13 bases left between them. Here the CDR3 DNA reads TGTGCCAGCACCCCTCGGACCGGCAATGAGCAGTTCTTC. Its translation: CASTPRTGNEQFF.

A single count supports this clone. CDR3 nucleotide sequence: TGTGCCAGCAGCTCCCCGAGGTTGCACGAGCAGTACTTC. The encoded protein is CASSSPRLHEQYF. The chain couples TRBV5-4 to TRBJ2-7; the D is unclear. The CDR3 extends over 13 amino acids. Germline CDR1 SGHNT, CDR2 YYREEE (reference sequence). V lost 3 bases, J lost 5 bases, and 12 bases lay in between.

The chain combines TRBV19 with TRBJ2-7, with 8 bases that match TRBD2. The germline CDR1 and CDR2 sequences are LNHDA and SQIVND (reference sequence). This CDR3 has 16 amino acids. V was clipped by 4 bases and J by 2 bases; unmatched bases: 10. The CDR3 DNA follows: TGTGCCAGTAGTACCTCCTCGGGACTAGACCCCTACGAGCAGTACTTC. This codes for CASSTSSGLDPYEQYF. Looking up the rest from reference TRBV19 and TRBJ2-7 gives the full variable domain: DGGITQSPKYLFRKEGQNVTLSCEQNLNHDAMYWYRQDPGQGLRLIYYSQIVNDFQKGDIAEGYSVSREKKESFPLTVTSAQKNPTAFYLCASSTSSGLDPYEQYFGPGTRLTVT.

V and J are TRBV6-6 and TRBJ1-2; D ambiguous. V was trimmed by 0 bases and J by 1 base, leaving 6 bases between them. Germline V gene lookup returns CDR1 MNHNY and CDR2 SVGAGI (reference sequence). CDR3 length: 14 residues. The CDR3 is CASSYSGVNYGYTF. For the CDR3, the DNA is TGTGCCAGCAGTTACTCAGGAGTTAACTATGGCTACACCTTC.

The chain links TRBV27 to TRBJ1-2, with 9 positions matching TRBD1. J was trimmed by 7 bases and V by 6 bases; bases with no gene match: 9. Germline V lookup: CDR1 MNHEY, CDR2 SMNVEV (reference sequence). The CDR3 contains 14 residues. CDR3 residues: CASRPTGQGSGYTF. CDR3 bases: TGTGCCAGCAGGCCTACGGGACAGGGAAGTGGCTACACCTTC.

This clone was detected a few times. This sequence joins TRBV4-2 and TRBJ1-1, with TRBD1 as a possible D gene (6 bases). Trimming removed 3 bases at V and 4 bases at J, with 12 bases between. The CDR3 length is 14 residues. From germline, CDR1 is LGHNA and CDR2 YNFKEQ. The chain's CDR3 is CASSQDSWGTEAFF. The DNA for the CDR3 is TGTGCCAGCAGCCAGGACAGCTGGGGCACTGAAGCTTTCTTT.

The V gene is TRBV2, the J gene TRBJ1-5; unclear D gene. The CDR3 totals 17 residues. Germline lookup yields CDR1 SNHLY and CDR2 FYNNEI. Trimming pared 2 bases from V and 3 bases from J, leaving 17 bases between. CDR3 coding DNA: TGTGCCAGCAGTGAATCCGCCGGTGTATACTTCAATCAGCCCCAGCATTTT. Translation gives CASSESAGVYFNQPQHF.

This chain links TRBV5-1 with TRBJ2-3; 11 bases fit TRBD2. Germline-derived CDR1 and CDR2 are SGHRS and YFSETQ. The CDR3 runs to 16 residues. V shed 3 bases and J 4 bases; nucleotides not matched to a gene: 7. In DNA form, the CDR3 reads TGCGCCAGCAGCTCGATAGCGGGAGGGACTGCAGATACGCAGTATTTT. It encodes CASSSIAGGTADTQYF.

The chain employs TRBV5-1 and TRBJ2-2; 7 nucleotides match TRBD1. The CDR3 sequence is 14 residues long. J lost 5 bases, V lost 3 bases, and 4 bases had no gene match. CDR1 is SGHRS and CDR2 is YFSETQ in the germline V gene. The CDR3 loop reads CASSWDSRTGELFF. CDR3 coding DNA: TGCGCCAGCAGCTGGGACAGCCGAACCGGGGAGCTGTTTTTT.

This clone was recorded once. The chain joins TRBV5-6 to TRBJ2-7; 9 nucleotides align to TRBD1. The J segment lost 2 bases and the V segment lost 6 bases, leaving 6 bases of the junction unmatched. The CDR3 sequence is 14 residues long. Germline V CDR1 and CDR2: SGHDT, YYEEEE. CDR3 sequence (DNA): TGTGCCAGCAACCGGGACAGGGCACCCTACGAGCAGTACTTC. Translation gives CASNRDRAPYEQYF.

The gene calls are TRBV5-6 and TRBJ1-2; D gene uncertain. Germline assignment: CDR1 SGHDT and CDR2 YYEEEE. CDR3 length: 15 residues. V lost 0 bases and J 0 bases, leaving 9 bases between the germline ends. Here the CDR3 DNA reads TGTGCCAGCAGCTTGGTTTCGGGTTCTAACTATGGCTACACCTTC. Its translation: CASSLVSGSNYGYTF.

The chain has TRBV6-1 and TRBJ2-5, with D unresolved. Trimming removed 8 bases at V and 5 bases at J, with 15 bases between. CDR1 is MNHNS, CDR2 SASEGT, per germline. The CDR3 sequence is 13 residues long. This CDR3 is CASGARQTETQYF. For the CDR3, the DNA is TGTGCCAGCGGTGCCAGGCAAACGGAGACCCAGTACTTC.

The chain links TRBV5-4 to TRBJ2-5; 7 positions agree with TRBD2. Germline CDR1 reads SGHNT; CDR2 reads YYREEE (reference sequence). There are 13 residues in the CDR3. V lost 2 bases, J lost 3 bases, and 1 base stayed unmatched. The CDR3, as DNA: TGTGCCAGCAGCTTTGGACTAGAAGAGACCCAGTACTTC. This gives the protein CASSFGLEETQYF.

The genes are TRBV2 and TRBJ2-5, with 10 bases aligning to TRBD2. The end of the DNA aligns better with TRBJ2-7, so the J call may be wrong. The CDR3 totals 17 residues. CDR1 SNHLY and CDR2 FYNNEI come from the germline V gene. The CDR3 DNA follows: TGTGCCAGCATCAAGTCCCTATTAGCGGGGGGAGGCTACGAGCAGTACTTC. Protein sequence: CASIKSLLAGGGYEQYF.

J is TRBJ2-3 and V is TRBV6-4; D unclear. Trimming pared 2 bases from V and 5 bases from J, leaving 5 bases between. This CDR3 has 12 amino acids. The germline V gene has CDR1 MRHNA and CDR2 SNTAGT. CDR3 protein: CASSDEGDTQYF. The CDR3 nucleotides are TGTGCCAGCAGTGACGAAGGAGATACGCAGTATTTT.

This chain uses TRBV6-5 with TRBJ1-6; D remains unclear. CDR3 length equals 13 residues. Germline V gene data show CDR1 as MNHEY and CDR2 as SVGAGI. V lost 6 bases and J lost 7, with 10 bases in between. The CDR3 is CASRRAGNSPLHF. CDR3 DNA sequence: TGTGCCAGCAGAAGGGCGGGGAATTCACCCCTCCACTTT.

The rearrangement joins TRBV6-1 to TRBJ2-7; D is uncertain. The CDR3 has 14 residues. Germline V gives CDR1 MNHNS, CDR2 SASEGT. V was trimmed by 1 base and J by 2 bases, leaving 9 bases between them. Here the CDR3 DNA reads TGTGCCAGCAGTGAAGGGCCGGTCACCTACGAGCAGTACTTC. It translates to CASSEGPVTYEQYF.

The chain uses TRBV4-2 and TRBJ1-1; D possibly corresponds to TRBD1 (5 bases). V was pared by 5 bases and J by 5 bases, with 12 bases between. The germline V gene encodes CDR1 LGHNA and CDR2 YNFKEQ. CDR3 size: 13 residues. This CDR3 reads CASSSRGGTEAFF. The CDR3, as DNA: TGTGCCAGCAGCTCCCGTGGGGGAACTGAAGCTTTCTTT.